This entry describes one T cell receptor beta chain. No antigen is known for it. These data originate in a study of blood T cells in healthy people across ages. Broader study findings: Researchers said unsorted PBMCs prevented a conclusive naive versus antigen-experienced comparison.

The ends lost 9 bases at V and 2 bases at J; junction bases unmatched: 11. The CDR3 runs 16 residues. CDR1 is KGHDR and CDR2 is SFDVKD in the germline V gene. Then a second PCR, running about 6 to 12 cycles, was carried out with a sample-barcoded 5' primer and a J-beta primer mix. Each CDR3 protein gets one entry after TCRdb re-called the 5' RACE reads with MiXCR. Among a few hundred thousand distinct CDR3 sequences listed, about 55% were seen once. This receptor was identified in a man aged 55 to 70 in good health. The source material was blood. The rearrangement joins TRBV24-1 to TRBJ2-3, with 9 bases lining up with TRBD1. Here the CDR3 reads CATSRTGDSDTDTQYF. In DNA form, the CDR3 reads TGTGCCACCTCCCGGACAGGGGATAGTGACACAGATACGCAGTATTTT.